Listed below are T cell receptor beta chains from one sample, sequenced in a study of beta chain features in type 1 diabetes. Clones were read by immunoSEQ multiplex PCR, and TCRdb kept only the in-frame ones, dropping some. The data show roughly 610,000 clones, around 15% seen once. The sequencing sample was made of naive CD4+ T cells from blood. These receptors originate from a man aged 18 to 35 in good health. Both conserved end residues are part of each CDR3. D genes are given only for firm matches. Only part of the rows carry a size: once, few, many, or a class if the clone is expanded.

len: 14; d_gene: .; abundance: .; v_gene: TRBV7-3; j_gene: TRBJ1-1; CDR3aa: CASSEQQGGTEAFF; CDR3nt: TGTGCCAGCAGCGAACAACAGGGTGGCACTGAAGCTTTCTTT
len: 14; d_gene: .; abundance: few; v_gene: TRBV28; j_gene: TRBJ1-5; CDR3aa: CASSFGLSGAPQHF; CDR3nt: TGTGCCAGCAGTTTTGGCCTCTCAGGGGCCCCCCAGCATTTT
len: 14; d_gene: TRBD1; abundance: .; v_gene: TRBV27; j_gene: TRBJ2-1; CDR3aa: CASRKGTEYNEQFF; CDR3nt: TGTGCCAGCAGAAAAGGGACAGAATACAATGAGCAGTTCTTC
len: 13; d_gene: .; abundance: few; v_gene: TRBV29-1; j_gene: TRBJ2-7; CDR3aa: CSVATRILYEQYF; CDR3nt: TGCAGCGTCGCCACACGTATCCTCTACGAGCAGTACTTC
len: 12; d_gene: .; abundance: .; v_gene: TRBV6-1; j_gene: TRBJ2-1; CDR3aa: CASSEAGDEQFF; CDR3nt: TGTGCCAGCAGTGAAGCCGGGGATGAGCAGTTCTTC
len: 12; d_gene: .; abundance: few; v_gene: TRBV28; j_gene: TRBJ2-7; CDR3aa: CASSFVYGPGYF; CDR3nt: TGTGCCAGCAGTTTTGTGTACGGGCCAGGATACTTC
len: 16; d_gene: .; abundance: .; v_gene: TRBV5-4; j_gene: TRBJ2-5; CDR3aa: CASSLGFSQGQETQYF; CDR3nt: TGTGCCAGCAGCTTGGGGTTTTCGCAGGGACAAGAGACCCAGTACTTC
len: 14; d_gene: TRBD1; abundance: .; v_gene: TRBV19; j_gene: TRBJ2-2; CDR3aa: CASSPTGITGELFF; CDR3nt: TGTGCCAGTAGTCCGACAGGGATCACCGGGGAGCTGTTTTTT
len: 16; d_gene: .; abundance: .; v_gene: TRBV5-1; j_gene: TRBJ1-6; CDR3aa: CASSFLTSQGNSPLHF; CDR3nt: TGCGCCAGCAGCTTCCTGACAAGCCAAGGGAATTCACCCCTCCACTTT
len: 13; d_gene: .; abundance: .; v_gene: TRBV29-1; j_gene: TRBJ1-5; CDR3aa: CSVKQGVDQPQHF; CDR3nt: TGCAGCGTAAAACAGGGTGTCGATCAGCCCCAGCATTTT
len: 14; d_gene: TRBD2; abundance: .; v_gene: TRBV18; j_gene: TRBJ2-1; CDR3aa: CASSPLVPSGAQFF; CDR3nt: TGTGCCAGCTCACCACTGGTCCCTAGCGGGGCGCAGTTCTTC
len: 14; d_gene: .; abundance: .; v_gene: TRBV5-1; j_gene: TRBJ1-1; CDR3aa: CASSLGQTNTEAFF; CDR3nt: TGCGCCAGCAGCTTGGGACAAACCAACACTGAAGCTTTCTTT
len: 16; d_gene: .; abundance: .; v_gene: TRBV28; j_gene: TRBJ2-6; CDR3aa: CASKAGGGSGANVLTF; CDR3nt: TGTGCCAGCAAGGCAGGTGGGGGGTCTGGGGCCAACGTCCTGACTTTC
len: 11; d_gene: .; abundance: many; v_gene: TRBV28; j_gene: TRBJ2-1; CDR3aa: CASSPTGRPFF; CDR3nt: TGTGCCAGCAGTCCAACAGGCCGACCGTTCTTC
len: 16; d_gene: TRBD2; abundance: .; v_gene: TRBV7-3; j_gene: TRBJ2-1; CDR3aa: CASSSILAGVRNEQFF; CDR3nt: TGTGCCAGCAGCTCGATTCTAGCGGGAGTACGGAATGAGCAGTTCTTC
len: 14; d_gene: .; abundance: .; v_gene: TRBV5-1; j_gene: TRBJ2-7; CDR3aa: CASSLDRFLYEQYF; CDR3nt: TGCGCCAGCAGCTTGGACAGGTTTCTCTACGAGCAGTACTTC